This TCR beta chain was profiled in a study of CD8 T cells in Susac syndrome. Across the study: Roughly 6 sequenced Susac syndrome patients had clinically active disease, while about 8 were in remission. Patients with Susac syndrome were therapy-naive, treated with corticosteroids, or treated with intravenous immunoglobulin alone when blood was collected.

RNA in amounts of about 0.5 to 1 ug was reverse transcribed with random hexamers. In TCRdb, the immunoSEQ multiplex PCR reads were re-called with MiXCR into one record per CDR3 protein. The sample lists 130,000 or so distinct CDR3 sequences, 96% seen once, with approximately 0.15% in the top ten. Sequenced sample: CD4+ T cells from PBMCs. The receptor comes from a human donor with Susac syndrome.

Here the CDR3 DNA reads TGTGCCAGCAGTGTAGGGTCCAGGGCTGGTGAAGCTTTCTTT. It codes for CASSVGSRAGEAFF. This sequence joins TRBV28 and TRBJ1-1, with D tentatively TRBD1 (5 bases). CDR1 and CDR2 (germline): MDHEN, SYDVKM. CDR3 length: 14 residues. V gave up 5 bases and J gave up 7 bases, with 17 bases separating them.